These T cell receptor beta chains were read from a single sample in a study of T cells in Graves' hyperthyroidism and ophthalmopathy. TCRdb recomputed calls from the multiplex PCR reads with MiXCR, one row per CDR3 protein. The table has more than 550,000 distinct CDR3 sequences, just under 45% seen once. Sequencing was performed on peripheral blood or thyroid tissue (not recorded which). The receptor set was obtained from an adult man with Graves' disease, either hyperthyroidism or ophthalmopathy (not recorded which). CDR3s include the opening cysteine and the closing phenylalanine or tryptophan. The D gene is left open where the match is weak. Expanded clones get a size class; other rows say once, few or many, or leave the size out.

D gene,clone size,J gene,V gene,CDR3 DNA,CDR3 protein
TRBD1,-,TRBJ1-6,TRBV7-8,TGTGCCAGCAGTTCGGGACAGGGAGGGGATTTATCTAATTCACCCCTCCACTTT,CASSSGQGGDLSNSPLHF
-,-,TRBJ1-1,TRBV29-1,TGCAGCGTTGGCGGGGGGATCGCTGAAGCTTTCTTT,CSVGGGIAEAFF
TRBD1,-,TRBJ1-6,TRBV29-1,TGCAGCGTCCCGTCTAGCGGGACAGGGATTCCCCTCCACTTT,CSVPSSGTGIPLHF
-,few,TRBJ1-5,TRBV12-3/TRBV12-4,TGTGCCAGCAGTTTAGCGCTCACCGTTAGCAATCAGCCCCAGCATTTT,CASSLALTVSNQPQHF
-,-,TRBJ1-1,TRBV25-1,TGTGCCAGCAGTGAGGGACGTTTAGGGACTGAAGCTTTCTTT,CASSEGRLGTEAFF
TRBD1,many,TRBJ1-1,TRBV24-1,TGTGCCACCAGTGAACGAGGACAGGGCCGAGCTTTCTTT,CATSERGQGRAFF
-,many,TRBJ1-2,TRBV2,TGTGCCAGCAGTGACCCCCCACGGGAAACTGGCTACACCTTC,CASSDPPRETGYTF
-,few,TRBJ1-1,TRBV7-6,TGTGCTAGCAGCTTTCCGGGGGCTACTGAAGCTTTCTTT,CASSFPGATEAFF
-,-,TRBJ1-2,TRBV7-8,TGTGCCTGGAGTGTCGGACAGAGAAACTATGGCTACACCTTC,CAWSVGQRNYGYTF
-,-,TRBJ1-1,TRBV12-3/TRBV12-4,TGTGCCAGCAGTTCACCCCGGGCAGCAGCTGAAGCTTTCTTT,CASSSPRAAAEAFF
TRBD1,-,TRBJ1-6,TRBV7-2,TGTGCCAGCAGTGAAGGGACAGGGGGGGCACCCCTCCACTTT,CASSEGTGGAPLHF
TRBD1,-,TRBJ1-2,TRBV12-3/TRBV12-4,TGTGCCAGCACCCCGGGACAGGGGATCTATGGCTACACCTTC,CASTPGQGIYGYTF
-,many,TRBJ1-5,TRBV12-3/TRBV12-4,TGTGCCAGCAGTACAGGGTATTGGGGGAGTCAGCCCCAGCATTTT,CASSTGYWGSQPQHF
-,-,TRBJ1-2,TRBV5-1,TGCGCCCGCAGCTTAGGTGACAGCGTCTATGGCTACACCTTC,CARSLGDSVYGYTF
-,many,TRBJ1-6,TRBV20-1,TGCAGTGCTAGTTCCCCTCTTGATTCACCCCTCCACTTT,CSASSPLDSPLHF
-,-,TRBJ2-3,TRBV20-1,TGCAGTGCTAGAGGGCAGACTAGCACAGATACGCAGTATTTT,CSARGQTSTDTQYF
TRBD1,-,TRBJ2-7,TRBV7-9,TGTGCCAGCAGCTTGTCCAGGGACAGGGACGAGCAGTACTTC,CASSLSRDRDEQYF
-,few,TRBJ2-2,TRBV10-1,TGCGCCAGCAGTGAAGGACTCCCCGGGGAGCTGTTTTTT,CASSEGLPGELFF
-,-,TRBJ1-1,TRBV10-3,TGTGCCAGCAGCTCCGGGGCTGGGCAGTACACTGAAGCTTTCTTT,CASSSGAGQYTEAFF
-,few,TRBJ1-1,TRBV2,TGTGCCAGCTCAAGGGACGTAGGGAACACTGAAGCTTTCTTT,CASSRDVGNTEAFF
TRBD1,few,TRBJ2-6,TRBV9,TGTGCCAGCAGCCCCAGACAGGGGAGATCTGGGGCCAACGTCCTGACTTTC,CASSPRQGRSGANVLTF
TRBD1,few,TRBJ1-1,TRBV7-8,TGTGCCAGCAGGGCGGCCGCGGGACAGGGTAGAGTCACTGAAGCTTTCTTT,CASRAAAGQGRVTEAFF
-,-,TRBJ1-2,TRBV29-1,TGCAGCGTAGAGGCAGAGACTTATGGCTACACCTTC,CSVEAETYGYTF
-,once,TRBJ1-6,TRBV2,TGTGCCAGCAAAGGACGGGGAGGTGGGTCCCTCCACTTT,CASKGRGGGSLHF
-,many,TRBJ2-7,TRBV24-1,TGTGCCACCAGTGACGACCGAGGGCGCGAGCAGTACTTC,CATSDDRGREQYF
-,-,TRBJ2-7,TRBV29-1,TGTGCCTGGAGTCCCCCCCCAGCGGGCAACGAGCAGTACTTC,CAWSPPPAGNEQYF
TRBD1,-,TRBJ1-1,TRBV7-8,TGTGCCAGCAGCTTAGTGGGACAGGGGGCGCGTGCTTTCTTT,CASSLVGQGARAFF
TRBD2,-,TRBJ2-5,TRBV7-6,TGTGTCAGCAGCTTAGAAGGTTCGGGACTAGGGGCCGAGACCCAGTACTTC,CVSSLEGSGLGAETQYF
-,many,TRBJ1-6,TRBV9,TGTGCCAGCGCAGCGGGCAATAATTCACCCCTCCACTTT,CASAAGNNSPLHF
-,-,TRBJ1-3,TRBV15,TGTGCCACCAGCAGCTTGGCCTATGGAAACACCATATATTTT,CATSSLAYGNTIYF
-,few,TRBJ1-3,TRBV7-2,TGTGCCAGCAGCTTAGGCCCGGTCTCTGGAAACACCATATATTTT,CASSLGPVSGNTIYF
TRBD1,-,TRBJ1-5,TRBV15,TGTGCCACCAGCAGCCGGGACAGGGGGCAGCCCCAGCATTTT,CATSSRDRGQPQHF
TRBD2,-,TRBJ2-7,TRBV20-1,TGCAGTGCTAGAGTGTGGCTAGCGGGAGTCTACGAGCAGTACTTC,CSARVWLAGVYEQYF
-,many,TRBJ1-2,TRBV15,TGTGCCACCAGCAGAGAACAGGGTGCTAACTATGGCTACACCTTC,CATSREQGANYGYTF
TRBD1,once,TRBJ1-6,TRBV15,TGTGCCACCAGCGGGGAGGGGGGACAGGGACGTTCACCCCTCCACTTT,CATSGEGGQGRSPLHF
TRBD1,many,TRBJ1-2,TRBV7-9,TGTGCCAGCAGCTTAAGTCAGGGGGCGAACTATGGCTACACCTTC,CASSLSQGANYGYTF
-,few,TRBJ1-1,TRBV4-1,TGCGCCAGCAGCCAAGATGTAAGGACAACAAACACTGAAGCTTTCTTT,CASSQDVRTTNTEAFF
-,few,TRBJ2-7,TRBV24-1,TGTGCCACCAGTGACGCCGGGACAAACCCCTACGAGCAGTACTTC,CATSDAGTNPYEQYF
-,many,TRBJ1-6,TRBV7-9,TGTGCCAGCAGCCGCGGGACGGTTGATAATTCACCCCTCCACTTT,CASSRGTVDNSPLHF
TRBD2,-,TRBJ2-5,TRBV5-1,TGCGCCAGTCAACTAGCGGGGTCTTTAGGGACCCAGTACTTC,CASQLAGSLGTQYF
-,many,TRBJ2-5,TRBV20-1,TGCAGTGCTAGCCAGGCCCGGGAGACCCAGTACTTC,CSASQARETQYF
-,many,TRBJ1-2,TRBV7-9,TGTGCCAGCAGCTTAGTTCCAGCTGGCTACACCTTC,CASSLVPAGYTF